Shown below are 14 T cell receptor beta chains from a single sample sequenced in a study of blood T cell repertoires in COVID-19. Using immunoSEQ multiplex PCR, the repertoire was profiled, and TCRdb retains in-frame clones only, with some absent. The data hold around 200,000 clones, with around four fifths observed a single time. Sequencing was performed on peripheral blood. These TCRs come from a woman aged 40 to 50 with acute or convalescent COVID-19.

The rearrangement uses TRBV3-1 (or the pseudogene TRBV3-2) and TRBJ2-2; D remains ambiguous. V lost 3 bases and J lost 0, with 14 bases in between. This CDR3 region has 17 residues. CDR1 and CDR2 from the germline V gene are LGHDT and YNNKEL (reference sequence). The CDR3 loop is CASSQLFSGSNTGELFF. For the CDR3, the DNA is TGTGCCAGCAGCCAGTTGTTCTCGGGTTCGAACACCGGGGAGCTGTTTTTT.

The chain's CDR3 is CASNPGWGAGSTEAFF. CDR3 in DNA: TGTGCCAGCAACCCTGGTTGGGGCGCTGGAAGCACTGAAGCTTTCTTT. The chain recombines TRBV28 with TRBJ1-1; a weak D match, TRBD1 (5 bases). This CDR3 spans 16 amino acids. Germline V lookup: CDR1 MDHEN, CDR2 SYDVKM. V was clipped by 7 bases and J by 4 bases, with 22 bases between them.

The chain joins TRBV28 to TRBJ2-3; 14 bases line up with TRBD2. The CDR3 is made up of 17 amino acids. The germline V gene has CDR1 MDHEN and CDR2 SYDVKM. After removal of 6 bases from V and 5 bases from J, the junction contained 10 bases not matched to a gene. CDR3 sequence (DNA): TGTGCCAGCAGCCACGGACTAGCGGGGGGAAAAGGAGATACGCAGTATTTT. Its protein product is CASSHGLAGGKGDTQYF.

This rearrangement joins TRBV15 to TRBJ2-7, with TRBD2 as a possible D gene (7 bases). The CDR3 sequence is 15 residues long. V was trimmed by 1 base and J by 2 bases, leaving 12 bases between them. In germline, CDR1 is LNHNV, CDR2 YYDKDF (reference sequence). CDR3 sequence (DNA): TGTGCCACCAGCAGAGCTACAGGGACTACCTACGAGCAGTACTTC. It encodes CATSRATGTTYEQYF.

The rearrangement joins TRBV2 to TRBJ2-3; tentatively, D is TRBD1 (6 bases). Germline CDR1 SNHLY, CDR2 FYNNEI. V was clipped by 6 bases and J by 1 base, with 17 bases between them. The CDR3 extends over 16 amino acids. CDR3 loop: CASRTFRDTGTDTQYF. CDR3 in DNA: TGTGCCAGCAGGACCTTCCGGGACACAGGCACAGATACGCAGTATTTT.

This rearrangement joins TRBV28 to TRBJ2-7; tentatively, D is TRBD1 (6 bases). This CDR3 comprises 17 residues. Germline V gives CDR1 MDHEN, CDR2 SYDVKM. The V end was cut by 4 bases, the J end by 3 bases, with 22 bases between. This chain's CDR3 is CASSSRNNREGGYEQYF. CDR3 DNA: TGTGCCAGCAGTTCGAGAAACAACAGGGAAGGAGGCTACGAGCAGTACTTC.

The sample holds one count of this clone. The chain uses TRBV5-4 and TRBJ1-6; TRBD1 might be the D (5 bases). This CDR3 comprises 16 residues. Germline assignment: CDR1 SGHNT and CDR2 YYREEE (reference sequence). V was cut by 4 bases and J by 8 bases, with 19 bases left in between. Written as DNA, the CDR3 is TGTGCCAGCAGCCACGGTAGGAGGGGTTCGGATTCACCCCTCCACTTT. Encoded protein: CASSHGRRGSDSPLHF.

The table lists this clone with a few counts. This sequence joins TRBV9 and TRBJ1-5; a possible D gene is TRBD1 (5 bases). Trimming pared 5 bases from V and 6 bases from J, leaving 15 bases between. The CDR3 sequence is 14 residues long. The V gene's germline CDR1 is SGDLS and CDR2 YYNGEE. CDR3 coding DNA: TGTGCCAGCAGGAACCGGGGGGTCGGTCAGCCCCAGCATTTT. This translates into CASRNRGVGQPQHF.

The chain recombines TRBV27 with TRBJ2-2; 9 nucleotides align to TRBD2. V gave up 7 bases and J gave up 6 bases; unmatched junction bases: 6. CDR1 is MNHEY and CDR2 is SMNVEV in the germline V gene (reference sequence). The CDR3 consists of 14 residues. Here the CDR3 reads CASTVAGGAGELFF. Here the CDR3 DNA reads TGTGCCAGCACCGTTGCGGGGGGGGCCGGGGAGCTGTTTTTT.

The chain recombines TRBV5-8 with TRBJ2-3, with 10 bases that match TRBD1. The CDR3 loop spans 15 amino acids. CDR1 and CDR2 from the germline V gene are SGHTS and YDEGEE. V lost 0 bases to trimming and J lost 4 bases; unmatched junction nucleotides: 2. The CDR3 loop is CASSLGQGAADTQYF. The CDR3 nucleotides read TGTGCCAGCAGCTTGGGACAGGGGGCCGCAGATACGCAGTATTTT.

The J gene is TRBJ2-1, the V gene TRBV5-1; the match to TRBD2 covers 12 bases. V was clipped by 0 bases and J by 7 bases; unmatched bases: 2. The CDR3 has 15 amino acids. Germline V gives CDR1 SGHRS, CDR2 YFSETQ. The CDR3 region has the DNA TGCGCCAGCAGCTTGGCCGGGACTAGCGGGAATGAGCAGTTCTTC. This codes for CASSLAGTSGNEQFF.

The CDR3 is CSARSRGGLHF. The CDR3, as DNA: TGCAGTGCTAGATCACGGGGAGGCCTCCACTTT. V gene TRBV20-1 combines with J gene TRBJ1-6; D is undetermined. The CDR3 sequence is 11 residues long. Germline assignment: CDR1 DFQATT and CDR2 SNEGSKA (reference sequence). The V end lost 2 bases, the J end lost 15 bases, and 11 bases lay between the germline ends.

The chain has TRBV6-6 and TRBJ2-2; no clear D. V lost 6 bases to trimming and J lost 6 bases, with 17 bases between them. The CDR3 is 15 residues long. Germline V gene sequence: CDR1 MNHNY, CDR2 SVGAGI (reference sequence). Here the CDR3 reads CASRFRVQNPGELFF. The CDR3 DNA reads TGTGCCAGCAGATTCCGGGTCCAAAATCCCGGGGAGCTGTTTTTT.

The gene calls are TRBV11-2 and TRBJ2-7; D might be TRBD2 (5 bases). The length of the CDR3 is 17 residues. Per the germline V gene, CDR1 is SGHAT and CDR2 is FQNNGV. Trimming pared 3 bases from V and 9 bases from J, leaving 27 bases between. The CDR3 protein is CASSLSPGYELGFGQYF. The CDR3 nucleotides are TGTGCCAGCAGCTTGTCTCCGGGATACGAACTCGGATTCGGGCAGTACTTC.